This TCR beta chain was sequenced in a study of control samples from healthy donors and cancer patients. A single count supports this clone. Repertoires were generated with immunoSEQ multiplex PCR, while TCRdb's copy carries only in-frame clones and drops some. The sample has 60,000 to 75,000 clones; 87% are singletons. The V end lost 3 bases, the J end lost 4 bases, and 7 bases lay between the germline ends. The CDR3 consists of 12 residues. CDR1 and CDR2 from the germline V gene are LNHDA and SQIVND (reference sequence). The sequence derives from a woman between 50 and 59 years old with head and neck cancer. The sequenced sample was PBMCs. This chain uses TRBV19 with TRBJ2-7, with D possibly matching TRBD1 (5 bases). The chain's CDR3 is CASSIKGYEQYF. The CDR3 DNA sequence: TGTGCCAGTAGTATTAAGGGGTACGAGCAGTACTTC.